The T cell receptor (beta chain) under discussion was sequenced for a study of cytomegalovirus exposure and HLA in healthy donors. General observations from the study: Some V segments, TRBV6-2 and TRBV6-3 among them, were indistinguishable and were therefore excluded. The authors enumerated over 150 TCR beta chains as linked to cytomegalovirus.

This CDR3 is 14 amino acids long. The germline CDR1 and CDR2 sequences are KGHSH and LQKENI. The V and J ends lost 3 bases and 8 bases, in that order; junction bases with no gene match: 9. A word on this clone: Its antigen is unidentified.

Each donor's status was that of a healthy bone marrow donor. Likely unrecorded immune exposures existed in these nominally healthy donors. PCR used 60 Vbeta primers and 13 Jbeta primers. Assay used: immunoSEQ multiplex PCR; TCRdb lists only in-frame clones, some missing. The data contain 200,000 to 250,000 clones, approximately 84% of them singletons. Specimen: PBMCs. The chain employs TRBV18 and TRBJ1-2; TRBD1 matches at 7 bases. The sequence was obtained from a woman aged 35 to 49 in good health and CMV-seronegative. CDR3 bases: TGTGCCAGCTCACCTGCAGGGGGTCGGAGCGGCTACACCTTC. Its protein product is CASSPAGGRSGYTF.